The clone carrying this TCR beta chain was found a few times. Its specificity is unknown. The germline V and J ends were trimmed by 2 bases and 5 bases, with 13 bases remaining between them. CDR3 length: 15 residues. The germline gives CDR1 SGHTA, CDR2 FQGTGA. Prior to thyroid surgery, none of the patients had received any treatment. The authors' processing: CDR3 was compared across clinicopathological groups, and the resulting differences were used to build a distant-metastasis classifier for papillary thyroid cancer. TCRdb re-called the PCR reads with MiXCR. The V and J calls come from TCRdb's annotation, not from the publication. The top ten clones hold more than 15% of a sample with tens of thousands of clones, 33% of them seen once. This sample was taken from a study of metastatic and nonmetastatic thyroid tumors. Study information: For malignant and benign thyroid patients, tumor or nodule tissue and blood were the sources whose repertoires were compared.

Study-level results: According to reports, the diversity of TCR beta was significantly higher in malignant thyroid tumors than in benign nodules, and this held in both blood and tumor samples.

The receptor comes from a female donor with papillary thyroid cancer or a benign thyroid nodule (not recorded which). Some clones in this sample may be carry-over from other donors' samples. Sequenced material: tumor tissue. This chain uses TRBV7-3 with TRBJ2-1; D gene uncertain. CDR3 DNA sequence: TGTGCCAGCAGCTTAGCTTTAGGGATACACAATGAGCAGTTCTTC. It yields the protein CASSLALGIHNEQFF. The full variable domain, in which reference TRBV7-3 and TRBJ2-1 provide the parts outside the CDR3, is GAGVSQTPSNKVTEKGKYVELRCDPISGHTALYWYRQSLGQGPEFLIYFQGTGAADDSGLPNDRFFAVRPEGSVSTLKIQRTERGDSAVYLCASSLALGIHNEQFFGPGTRLTVL.